The clone carrying this T cell receptor (beta chain) has a handful of counts. These data belong to a study of cytomegalovirus exposure and HLA in healthy donors. The study ran its PCR with 60 Vbeta and 13 Jbeta primers. Profiled with immunoSEQ multiplex PCR; TCRdb holds only in-frame clones, not every one. The sample shows 70,000 to 95,000 clones, roughly 80% of them seen only once. This CDR3 spans 14 amino acids. CDR1 is LGHNA, CDR2 YNFKEQ, per germline. The V gene lost 4 bases and the J gene lost 9 bases, with 16 bases spanning the gap. The chain joins TRBV4-2 to TRBJ1-3; D perhaps matches TRBD1 (5 bases). The receptor was derived from a man aged 25-45 years in good health and CMV-seropositive. The sequenced sample consisted of PBMCs. The DNA of the CDR3 is TGTGCCAGCAGCCCCGCTCAGGGCATGAGCACCATATATTTT. Translating it yields CASSPAQGMSTIYF.